Each of the 26 T cell receptor beta chains below was sequenced from the same sample in a study of cytomegalovirus exposure and HLA in healthy donors. The data were produced by immunoSEQ multiplex PCR, yet TCRdb's version contains in-frame clones alone and is incomplete. The sample includes around 94,000 clones, approximately 94% of them seen just once. Material: PBMCs. Source of these receptors: a woman younger than 35 in good health and CMV-seronegative.

The gene calls are TRBV9 and TRBJ2-2; D is unresolved. Trimming pared 0 bases from V and 8 bases from J, leaving 5 bases between. The CDR3 is made up of 12 amino acids. Germline CDR1 SGDLS, CDR2 YYNGEE. The CDR3 loop reads CASSVGSGELFF. Here the CDR3 DNA reads TGTGCCAGCAGCGTAGGTTCGGGGGAGCTGTTTTTT.

The V gene is TRBV5-1, the J gene TRBJ1-2; D possibly corresponds to TRBD1 (6 bases). The CDR3 has 15 residues. Germline loops: CDR1 SGHRS, CDR2 YFSETQ. V was cut by 2 bases and J by 4 bases, with 15 bases left in between. CDR3 sequence: CASSFDSNRAYGYTF. CDR3 in DNA: TGCGCCAGCAGCTTCGACTCTAACAGGGCCTATGGCTACACCTTC.

V and J are TRBV5-1 and TRBJ1-2, with a weak D call TRBD1 (5 bases). CDR1 is SGHRS, CDR2 YFSETQ, per germline. Between the trimmed V and J ends, which lost 0 bases and 2 bases, there was a span of 11 bases. CDR3 length: 15 residues. In nucleotides, the CDR3 is TGCGCCAGCAGCTTGGTGCAGGGAGGGAACTATGGCTACACCTTC. Translated: CASSLVQGGNYGYTF.

This rearrangement joins TRBV18 to TRBJ1-1; D perhaps matches TRBD1 (6 bases). There are 14 residues in the CDR3. V was cut by 2 bases and J by 8 bases, with 15 bases left in between. CDR1 and CDR2 from the germline V gene are KGHSH and LQKENI. CDR3 coding DNA: TGTGCCAGCTCACCATTTGTCGGACAGCGAGAAGCTTTCTTT. Encoded protein: CASSPFVGQREAFF.

The CDR3 DNA follows: TGTGCCAGCAGCTTAGCGGTGACAGGGCGCGGGCAGTTCTTC. Translating it yields CASSLAVTGRGQFF. J is TRBJ2-1 and V is TRBV7-2; 7 nucleotides agree with TRBD1. CDR1 is SGHTA and CDR2 is FQGNSA in the germline V gene. The V gene end was trimmed by 0 bases and the J gene end by 12 bases; junction bases not matched to a gene: 8. This CDR3 has 14 residues.

A single count supports this clone. The chain employs TRBV5-4 and TRBJ2-7; 11 bases match TRBD2. J lost 3 bases, V lost 3 bases, and 8 bases had no gene match. This CDR3 contains 16 residues. Germline V gene data show CDR1 as SGHNT and CDR2 as YYREEE (reference sequence). The CDR3 protein is CASSSSALAGDYEQYF. The CDR3 bases are TGTGCCAGCAGCTCCTCCGCACTAGCGGGAGACTACGAGCAGTACTTC. Full variable domain (outside the CDR3, taken from reference TRBV5-4 and TRBJ2-7): ETGVTQSPTHLIKTRGQQVTLRCSSQSGHNTVSWYQQALGQGPQFIFQYYREEENGRGNFPPRFSGLQFPNYSSELNVNALELDDSALYLCASSSSALAGDYEQYFGPGTRLTVT.

This sequence joins TRBV27 and TRBJ1-2; no firm D call. The CDR3 loop spans 14 amino acids. Trimming cost V 2 bases and J 0 bases, with 7 bases left between them. Germline CDR1 MNHEY, CDR2 SMNVEV (reference sequence). CDR3 amino acids: CASSLGRSNYGYTF. CDR3 coding DNA: TGTGCCAGCAGTTTAGGCAGATCTAACTATGGCTACACCTTC.

V is TRBV7-2 and J is TRBJ1-5; unclear D gene. Germline assignment: CDR1 SGHTA and CDR2 FQGNSA. The V gene lost 8 bases and the J gene lost 2 bases, with 10 bases spanning the gap. The CDR3 length is 13 residues. The CDR3 loop reads CASGVRGNQPQHF. The CDR3 nucleotides are TGTGCCAGCGGCGTCCGGGGCAATCAGCCCCAGCATTTT.

This chain uses TRBV6-6 with TRBJ2-5; 14 nucleotides line up with TRBD2. Per the germline V gene, CDR1 is MNHNY and CDR2 is SVGAGI (reference sequence). CDR3 length: 16 amino acids. The V and J ends lost 1 base and 5 bases, in that order; junction bases with no gene match: 3. The CDR3 region is CASSYLTSGRVETQYF. CDR3 bases: TGTGCCAGCAGTTACTTGACTAGCGGGAGGGTCGAGACCCAGTACTTC.

The chain couples TRBV19 to TRBJ2-7; TRBD1 matches at 8 bases. The CDR3 is made up of 17 amino acids. Germline V lookup: CDR1 LNHDA, CDR2 SQIVND (reference sequence). The V segment lost 1 base and the J segment 1 base; nucleotides outside the gene matches: 9. The CDR3 DNA reads as TGTGCCAGTAGTATAGTTGTCGGGACAGGTATTTCCTACGAGCAGTACTTC. The encoded protein is CASSIVVGTGISYEQYF.

V is TRBV5-1 and J is TRBJ2-7, with D perhaps matching TRBD2 (6 bases). The germline V and J ends were trimmed by 3 bases and 0 bases, with 25 bases remaining between them. The CDR3 is 19 residues long. The germline V gene has CDR1 SGHRS and CDR2 YFSETQ. The CDR3 loop reads CASSWPRDSGEAYSYEQYF. CDR3 bases: TGCGCCAGCAGCTGGCCCCGGGATAGCGGAGAGGCCTACTCCTACGAGCAGTACTTC.

V usage is TRBV18 and J usage is TRBJ1-2; a weak D match, TRBD1 (5 bases). The V end lost 3 bases, the J end lost 6 bases, and 17 bases lay between the germline ends. This CDR3 is built from 15 residues. In germline, CDR1 is KGHSH, CDR2 LQKENI. CDR3 protein: CASSPLLGQGHGYTF. Here the CDR3 DNA reads TGTGCCAGCTCACCTCTTCTCGGGCAGGGCCATGGCTACACCTTC.

The chain employs TRBV20-1 and TRBJ2-3; D is uncertain. With 3 bases removed from V and 5 bases from J, the gap between germline ends came to 3 bases. Per the germline V gene, CDR1 is DFQATT and CDR2 is SNEGSKA (reference sequence). CDR3 length: 10 residues. CDR3 region: CSASGDTQYF. The CDR3 coding sequence is TGCAGTGCTAGCGGAGATACGCAGTATTTT.

The chain has TRBV11-2 and TRBJ1-2, with a tentative D call TRBD1 (5 bases). Trimming cost V 4 bases and J 4 bases, with 16 bases left between them. This CDR3 is 15 amino acids long. The germline V gene encodes CDR1 SGHAT and CDR2 FQNNGV. DNA for the CDR3: TGTGCCAGCAGCTCGATAGAACAGGTGCCCTATGGCTACACCTTC. It yields the protein CASSSIEQVPYGYTF.

The chain combines TRBV14 with TRBJ1-5; D remains ambiguous. This CDR3 region has 13 residues. Between the trimmed V and J ends, which lost 1 base and 5 bases, there was a span of 6 bases. CDR1 and CDR2 from the germline V gene are SGHDN and FVKESK. The CDR3 is CASSQGPHQPQHF. The CDR3 DNA is TGTGCCAGCAGCCAAGGGCCGCATCAGCCCCAGCATTTT.

V is TRBV7-9 and J is TRBJ2-7; 8 bases are a match to TRBD2. CDR3 length equals 16 residues. V dropped 3 bases and J dropped 7; count of bases not matched to a gene: 14. CDR1 and CDR2 from the germline V gene are SEHNR and FQNEAQ (reference sequence). The chain's CDR3 is CASSFRRTAGVWEQYF. The CDR3 nucleotides read TGTGCCAGCAGCTTCCGAAGGACAGCGGGGGTCTGGGAGCAGTACTTC.

The chain combines TRBV6-1 with TRBJ2-2, with a weak D call TRBD1 (5 bases). The CDR3 covers 16 residues. CDR1 is MNHNS, CDR2 SASEGT, per germline. Trimming cost V 2 bases and J 7 bases, with 17 bases left between them. The CDR3 region is CASSELGVFEVGELFF. CDR3 coding DNA: TGTGCCAGCAGTGAACTAGGGGTCTTTGAGGTCGGGGAGCTGTTTTTT.

The chain is built from TRBV27 and TRBJ1-5; 9 bases are shared with TRBD1. Germline CDR1 MNHEY, CDR2 SMNVEV (reference sequence). V shed 6 bases and J 1 base; nucleotides not matched to a gene: 7. This CDR3 contains 16 residues. The CDR3 DNA reads as TGTGCCAGCAGGACCCGACAGGGGGGGAGCAATCAGCCCCAGCATTTT. Translating it yields CASRTRQGGSNQPQHF.

The chain uses TRBV6-4 and TRBJ2-3; 8 nucleotides align to TRBD1. Per the germline V gene, CDR1 is MRHNA and CDR2 is SNTAGT. The CDR3 has 15 amino acids. V lost 6 bases to trimming and J lost 0 bases; unmatched junction nucleotides: 5. CDR3: CASSSGGMSTDTQYF. CDR3 DNA sequence: TGTGCCAGCAGCTCAGGGGGCATGAGCACAGATACGCAGTATTTT.

The chain recombines TRBV7-6 with TRBJ2-5; no reliable D call. The CDR3 is 12 amino acids. From germline, CDR1 is SGHVS and CDR2 FNYEAQ. The V and J ends lost 4 bases and 1 base respectively, with 4 bases between them. The CDR3 spells CASSSSQETQYF. CDR3 bases: TGTGCCAGCAGCTCTAGCCAAGAGACCCAGTACTTC.

Only one count was recorded for this clone. The V call is TRBV20-1, the J call TRBJ1-1; 9 positions match TRBD1. Unmatched junction bases numbered 9, after V lost 6 bases and J lost 13 bases. CDR3 size: 11 residues. From germline, CDR1 is DFQATT and CDR2 SNEGSKA (reference sequence). CDR3 coding DNA: TGCAGTGCGGGCACAGGGGGCAAAGGTTTCTTT. Its translation is CSAGTGGKGFF.

V is TRBV7-6 and J is TRBJ2-1, with a tentative D call TRBD1 (5 bases). CDR3 length: 13 amino acids. The V gene's germline CDR1 is SGHVS and CDR2 FNYEAQ. Trimming took 4 bases from V and 4 from J, leaving 8 bases between them. The CDR3 here is CASSSTVYNEQFF. The CDR3 DNA reads TGTGCCAGCAGCTCGACAGTTTACAATGAGCAGTTCTTC.

The V call is TRBV18, the J call TRBJ1-2; 7 bases agree with TRBD1. Trimming cost V 4 bases and J 6 bases; bases outside gene matches: 11. The V gene's germline CDR1 is KGHSH and CDR2 LQKENI. CDR3 length: 15 residues. The CDR3, as DNA: TGTGCCAGCTCACGCAACAGGGGAGAAGAGGATGGCTACACCTTC. Amino acid sequence: CASSRNRGEEDGYTF.

V and J are TRBV9 and TRBJ2-3; a weak D match, TRBD1 (6 bases). The CDR3 contains 14 residues. V lost 3 bases and J lost 3, with 11 bases in between. Germline V lookup: CDR1 SGDLS, CDR2 YYNGEE. CDR3 sequence reads: CASSGQVSTDTQYF. CDR3 coding DNA: TGTGCCAGCAGCGGACAGGTATCAACAGATACGCAGTATTTT.

The rearrangement links TRBV6-5 to TRBJ1-1, with unresolved D. The V and J ends lost 2 bases and 2 bases respectively, with 6 bases between them. The CDR3 extends over 13 amino acids. From germline, CDR1 is MNHEY and CDR2 SVGAGI. CDR3 region: CASSYLSNTEAFF. CDR3 DNA: TGTGCCAGCAGTTACCTTAGTAACACTGAAGCTTTCTTT.

This chain joins TRBV18 and TRBJ2-7; 8 bases fit TRBD1. V was pared by 2 bases and J by 5 bases, with 8 bases of the junction left unmatched. Germline V gene sequence: CDR1 KGHSH, CDR2 LQKENI. CDR3 length: 15 amino acids. The CDR3 coding sequence is TGTGCCAGCTCACCAAATATGGCAGGGGGCGACGAGCAGTACTTC. As protein: CASSPNMAGGDEQYF. The full variable domain, rest sourced from reference TRBV18 and TRBJ2-7, is NAGVMQNPRHLVRRRGQEARLRCSPMKGHSHVYWYRQLPEEGLKFMVYLQKENIIDESGMPKERFSAEFPKEGPSILRIQQVVRGDSAAYFCASSPNMAGGDEQYFGPGTRLTVT.